The 31 T cell receptor beta chains given below trace back to one sample, sequenced in a study of OX40 agonist ivuxolimab in advanced cancers. The assay was immunoSEQ multiplex PCR, and TCRdb's table has in-frame clones only and misses some. This table holds about 91,000 clones, around 84% found once. The material sequenced was CD4+ or CD8+ T cells sorted from blood, taken in a trial of the OX40 agonist ivuxolimab. These receptor sequences come from an adult with an advanced solid tumor such as melanoma, head and neck, liver or kidney cancer.

This chain links TRBV9 with TRBJ1-6, with 9 bases identical to TRBD1. Germline V gives CDR1 SGDLS, CDR2 YYNGEE. Trimming cost V 3 bases and J 7 bases; bases outside gene matches: 5. The CDR3 length is 15 residues. The CDR3 region has the DNA TGTGCCAGCAGCGGGACAGGGGATAGGAATTCACCCCTCCACTTT. This translates into CASSGTGDRNSPLHF.

Here the CDR3 DNA reads TGTGCCAGCAGTTACCCGCCAGGGGGAAACACTGAAGCTTTCTTT. This translates into CASSYPPGGNTEAFF. V is TRBV6-5 and J is TRBJ1-1, with 7 bases matching TRBD1. The germline V gene encodes CDR1 MNHEY and CDR2 SVGAGI. V dropped 2 bases and J dropped 2; count of bases not matched to a gene: 5. The CDR3 totals 15 residues.

The rearrangement joins TRBV6-1 to TRBJ1-6, with 10 bases that match TRBD1. The CDR3 consists of 14 residues. The ends lost 5 bases at V and 14 bases at J; junction bases unmatched: 9. The germline V gene has CDR1 MNHNS and CDR2 SASEGT. Written as DNA, the CDR3 is TGTGCCAGCAGTCGGGACAGGGGTGGATATACCCTCCACTTT. Protein sequence: CASSRDRGGYTLHF.

CDR3 protein: CASSAPGTGTVRGGNTIYF. DNA for the CDR3: TGTGCCAGCAGCGCGCCCGGGACAGGGACAGTCCGGGGTGGAAACACCATATATTTT. The chain carries TRBV5-4 and TRBJ1-3; 9 bases are a match to TRBD1. CDR1 is SGHNT, CDR2 YYREEE, per germline (reference sequence). J lost 3 bases, V lost 4 bases, and 17 bases had no gene match. The CDR3 has 19 amino acids.

The chain combines TRBV7-9 with TRBJ2-7; D is ambiguous. Trimming took off 2 bases at V and 2 bases at J, with 16 bases between the two ends. Germline V gene sequence: CDR1 SEHNR, CDR2 FQNEAQ (reference sequence). The CDR3 is 16 amino acids. DNA for the CDR3: TGTGCCAGCAGCTTAACCGAGCGAGTCTCCCCCTACGAGCAGTACTTC. Protein: CASSLTERVSPYEQYF.

V usage is TRBV5-1 and J usage is TRBJ1-1; D is unresolved. The germline CDR1 and CDR2 sequences are SGHRS and YFSETQ. The CDR3 has 15 amino acids. V gave up 2 bases and J gave up 1 base, with 12 bases separating them. The CDR3 spells CASSFREGPNTEAFF. The CDR3 DNA reads TGCGCCAGCAGCTTTCGTGAGGGTCCGAACACTGAAGCTTTCTTT.

This chain uses TRBV9 with TRBJ1-6, with D hard to call. Germline CDR1 SGDLS, CDR2 YYNGEE. Trimming took 4 bases from V and 9 from J, leaving 11 bases between them. The CDR3 is 13 residues long. The CDR3, as DNA: TGTGCCAGCAGCCCGGAACCAGGTTCACCCCTCCACTTT. Residues: CASSPEPGSPLHF.

With respect to this clone: Other DNA variants within this sample encode the same CDR3. This chain uses TRBV6-6 with TRBJ2-7, with D uncertain. The CDR3 runs to 11 residues. Germline V gene data show CDR1 as MNHNY and CDR2 as SVGAGI (reference sequence). V gave up 6 bases and J gave up 4 bases, with 7 bases separating them. In DNA form, the CDR3 reads TGTGCCAGCAGCCCTTCGTACGAGCAGTACTTC. Translated: CASSPSYEQYF.

The J gene is TRBJ2-7, the V gene TRBV4-3; a possible D gene is TRBD1 (6 bases). Germline V lookup: CDR1 LGHNA, CDR2 YSLEER. This CDR3 spans 16 amino acids. The V end was cut by 0 bases, the J end by 2 bases, with 14 bases between. In nucleotides, the CDR3 is TGCGCCAGCAGCCAAGATCCCGGACAGCCTCCCTACGAGCAGTACTTC. This translates into CASSQDPGQPPYEQYF.

The chain has TRBV29-1 and TRBJ2-7, with D maybe TRBD2 (6 bases). This CDR3 is built from 12 residues. Germline V gene sequence: CDR1 SQVTM, CDR2 ANQGSEA. The V end was cut by 5 bases, the J end by 5 bases, with 13 bases between. This CDR3 is CSVTGGNDEQYV. DNA for the CDR3: TGCAGCGTTACAGGAGGGAATGACGAGCAGTACGTC.

The chain is built from TRBV7-9 and TRBJ2-3; D possibly corresponds to TRBD2 (6 bases). V dropped 2 bases and J dropped 0 bases, with 15 bases sitting between them. The CDR3 totals 17 residues. Germline V gene data show CDR1 as SEHNR and CDR2 as FQNEAQ (reference sequence). This CDR3 is CASSLMGLLTSTDTQYF. As DNA, the CDR3 is TGTGCCAGCAGCTTAATGGGACTTCTAACTAGCACAGATACGCAGTATTTT.

A few counts support this clone. This chain connects TRBV7-2 to TRBJ2-7, with D unresolved. V lost 2 bases to trimming and J lost 0 bases, with 11 bases between them. Germline V gene sequence: CDR1 SGHTA, CDR2 FQGNSA. CDR3 size: 15 residues. The CDR3 coding sequence is TGTGCCAGCAGCTTAAAAACTGGAAGCTCCTACGAGCAGTACGTC. This sequence encodes CASSLKTGSSYEQYV.

This chain connects TRBV6-5 to TRBJ2-7; D not resolved. V dropped 7 bases and J dropped 4 bases, with 11 bases sitting between them. CDR1 is MNHEY, CDR2 SVGAGI, per germline. The CDR3 loop spans 12 amino acids. The CDR3 bases are TGTGCCAGCATAGGGAACCATTACGAGCAGTACTTC. Amino acids: CASIGNHYEQYF.

The chain employs TRBV28 and TRBJ2-1, with D perhaps assigned TRBD1 or TRBD2 (6 bases each). CDR1 and CDR2 from the germline V gene are MDHEN and SYDVKM. Between the trimmed V and J ends, which lost 6 bases and 5 bases, there was a span of 14 bases. The CDR3 length is 14 residues. The CDR3 DNA reads TGTGCCAGCAGCGGGCGGGACACCGACAATGAGCAGTTCTTC. Encoded protein: CASSGRDTDNEQFF. Supplemented by reference TRBV28 and TRBJ2-1, the full variable domain reads DVKVTQSSRYLVKRTGEKVFLECVQDMDHENMFWYRQDPGLGLRLIYFSYDVKMKEKGDIPEGYSVSREKKERFSLILESASTNQTSMYLCASSGRDTDNEQFFGPGTRLTVL.

This clone was seen a handful of times. This chain connects TRBV7-3 to TRBJ2-3; D possibly corresponds to TRBD2 (5 bases). V was pared by 1 base and J by 4 bases, with 12 bases between. This CDR3 has 15 residues. Looked up from germline, CDR1 is SGHTA and CDR2 is FQGTGA. CDR3 amino acids: CASSLIGGSADTQYF. CDR3 DNA sequence: TGTGCCAGCAGCTTAATAGGCGGGTCAGCAGATACGCAGTATTTT.

The CDR3 reads CASGDRAGLPLHF. CDR3 sequence (DNA): TGTGCCAGCGGGGACAGGGCTGGATTACCCCTCCACTTT. The chain uses TRBV19 and TRBJ1-6; TRBD1 aligns across 9 bases. Per germline, CDR1 LNHDA and CDR2 SQIVND (reference sequence). The junction had 9 bases not matched to a gene; V was cut back by 9 bases and J by 12 bases. The CDR3 loop spans 13 amino acids.

V is TRBV9 and J is TRBJ2-3, with 9 bases aligning to TRBD2. CDR1 and CDR2 from the germline V gene are SGDLS and YYNGEE. V dropped 4 bases and J dropped 2; count of bases not matched to a gene: 8. The CDR3 extends over 16 amino acids. In nucleotides, the CDR3 is TGTGCCAGCAGCCAGCGGGGGGATCTGAACACAGATACGCAGTATTTT. This gives the protein CASSQRGDLNTDTQYF.

The chain uses TRBV11-2 and TRBJ1-2, with unresolved D. Looked up from germline, CDR1 is SGHAT and CDR2 is FQNNGV. V was pared by 0 bases and J by 4 bases, with 12 bases between. The CDR3 is 15 amino acids. The chain's CDR3 is CASSLDTVAVYGYTF. Written as DNA, the CDR3 is TGTGCCAGCAGCTTAGATACGGTAGCGGTCTATGGCTACACCTTC.

The V call is TRBV29-1, the J call TRBJ1-5, with D maybe TRBD1 (6 bases). Trimming took 6 bases from V and 0 from J, leaving 12 bases between them. This CDR3 comprises 14 residues. The V gene's germline CDR1 is SQVTM and CDR2 ANQGSEA. CDR3 sequence: CSVGTRNSNQPQHF. As DNA, the CDR3 is TGCAGCGTAGGGACACGTAATAGCAATCAGCCCCAGCATTTT.

In its sample, this clone was seen a few times. The chain combines TRBV30 with TRBJ1-1; D unclear. Between the trimmed V and J ends, which lost 3 bases and 1 base, there was a span of 12 bases. There are 14 residues in the CDR3. The V gene's germline CDR1 is GTSNPN and CDR2 SVGIG (reference sequence). The CDR3 DNA reads as TGTGCCTGGAGCCCCCCCCATGGGAACACTGAAGCTTTCTTT. Residues: CAWSPPHGNTEAFF.

This clone was seen a single time. This rearrangement joins TRBV25-1 to TRBJ2-7; maybe TRBD1 (6 bases). The V and J ends lost 4 bases and 3 bases respectively, with 13 bases between them. The germline V gene has CDR1 MGHDK and CDR2 SYGVNS. CDR3 length: 14 residues. The CDR3 DNA is TGTGCCAGCAGTGGTCGCAGGGGAGACTACGAGCAGTACTTC. As protein: CASSGRRGDYEQYF.

This sequence joins TRBV29-1 and TRBJ2-7; the D gene is possibly TRBD1 (5 bases). In germline, CDR1 is SQVTM, CDR2 ANQGSEA. The CDR3 length is 14 residues. Trimming cost V 3 bases and J 3 bases, with 15 bases left between them. CDR3 DNA sequence: TGCAGCGTTGATTATGGGGCTGCCGGCTACGAGCAGTACTTC. The encoded protein is CSVDYGAAGYEQYF.

V is TRBV18 and J is TRBJ2-5; a possible D gene is TRBD1 (7 bases). Germline V gene sequence: CDR1 KGHSH, CDR2 LQKENI. This CDR3 is built from 18 residues. V was clipped by 0 bases and J by 1 base, with 18 bases between them. CDR3: CASSPPTQGVGGQETQYF. CDR3 in DNA: TGTGCCAGCTCACCACCCACGCAGGGGGTGGGAGGCCAAGAGACCCAGTACTTC.

The chain carries TRBV7-2 and TRBJ2-3, with TRBD1 identical over 7 bases. The V gene's germline CDR1 is SGHTA and CDR2 FQGNSA. V was pared by 5 bases and J by 0 bases, with 5 bases of the junction left unmatched. This CDR3 region has 15 residues. The CDR3 region has the DNA TGTGCCAGCAGCGCACAGGGGATTAGCACAGATACGCAGTATTTT. It codes for CASSAQGISTDTQYF.

This sequence joins TRBV7-9 and TRBJ2-6; 8 bases map to TRBD1. Germline V gene lookup returns CDR1 SEHNR and CDR2 FQNEAQ (reference sequence). CDR3 size: 17 residues. Trimming at V came to 2 bases and at J to 2 bases, leaving 5 bases not matched to a gene. This CDR3 reads CASSLNSGGAGANVLTF. CDR3 coding DNA: TGTGCCAGCAGCTTAAATTCAGGGGGCGCTGGGGCCAACGTCCTGACTTTC.

The chain couples TRBV5-1 to TRBJ1-1, with no clear D. The V gene lost 0 bases and the J gene lost 2 bases, with 8 bases spanning the gap. Germline V gives CDR1 SGHRS, CDR2 YFSETQ. The CDR3 has 14 residues. The CDR3 nucleotides read TGCGCCAGCAGCTTGGGGGCAGAAAACACTGAAGCTTTCTTT. Its protein product is CASSLGAENTEAFF.

The V and J genes are TRBV28 and TRBJ1-2; D remains unclear. V was cut by 5 bases and J by 0 bases, with 7 bases left in between. Germline assignment: CDR1 MDHEN and CDR2 SYDVKM. The CDR3 is 13 residues long. The CDR3 loop reads CASSPGANYGYTF. The CDR3 bases are TGTGCCAGCAGTCCAGGAGCTAACTATGGCTACACCTTC.

This clone was observed at least ten times. V and J are TRBV9 and TRBJ2-7; D may be TRBD1 or TRBD2 (5 bases each). The V and J ends lost 3 bases and 3 bases respectively, with 10 bases between them. This CDR3 contains 13 residues. Germline V gives CDR1 SGDLS, CDR2 YYNGEE. The CDR3 sequence is CASSGGRSYEQYF. For the CDR3, the DNA is TGTGCCAGCAGCGGGGGACGGAGCTACGAGCAGTACTTC. Looking up the rest from reference TRBV9 and TRBJ2-7 gives the full variable domain: DSGVTQTPKHLITATGQRVTLRCSPRSGDLSVYWYQQSLDQGLQFLIQYYNGEERAKGNILERFSAQQFPDLHSELNLSSLELGDSALYFCASSGGRSYEQYFGPGTRLTVT.

The rearrangement links TRBV28 to TRBJ2-3, with 9 bases fitting TRBD2. The CDR3 loop spans 17 amino acids. V shed 3 bases and J 1 base; nucleotides not matched to a gene: 8. Germline CDR1 MDHEN, CDR2 SYDVKM. The CDR3 loop reads CASSFGASGAGTDTQYF. The CDR3 DNA reads TGTGCCAGCAGTTTTGGGGCTAGCGGGGCTGGCACAGATACGCAGTATTTT.

J is TRBJ1-3 and V is TRBV19; possible D gene TRBD1, 5 bases. Trimming took off 7 bases at V and 0 bases at J, with 16 bases between the two ends. Germline V gives CDR1 LNHDA, CDR2 SQIVND (reference sequence). The CDR3 is 16 residues long. For the CDR3, the DNA is TGTGCCAGTAAGAGCTTCGGGACTCACTCTGGAAACACCATATATTTT. It encodes CASKSFGTHSGNTIYF.

The chain is built from TRBV29-1 and TRBJ2-3, with D perhaps TRBD2 (5 bases). The CDR3 length is 11 residues. CDR1 is SQVTM, CDR2 ANQGSEA, per germline. Written as DNA, the CDR3 is TGCAGTCATAATTTAGCGGATACGCAGTATTTT. It codes for CSHNLADTQYF.